Following are 19 T cell receptor beta chains from one sample sequenced in a study of tumor-infiltrating lymphocytes in primary liver carcinoma. With a constant-region primer, TCR beta cDNA was made from approximately 520 ng of total RNA. Three-round nested multiplex PCR performed with slightly modified ARM-PCR produced the TCR beta libraries. A C-beta reverse primer was combined with TRBV1-TRBV30 forward primers in the first two PCR rounds, and each round had 10 cycles. TCRdb fed the multiplex PCR reads into MiXCR, producing one record per CDR3 protein. The sample carries more than 85,000 distinct CDR3 sequences, roughly 80% recorded once. Without any cell sorting, about 20-32 mg of bulk tissue yielded co-extracted RNA and DNA. Sequencing was carried out using liver tumor tissue from sampling region 3. Subset denoted: tumor region T3, left-lateral pole. The receptors here all came from a man aged 40-50 years with primary liver carcinoma and hepatitis B virus infection.

This clonotype has only a few counts. The junction departs from germline at one end; a sequencing error may be responsible. The chain employs TRBV10-2 and TRBJ2-5; D gene uncertain. This CDR3 has 14 residues. Germline assignment: CDR1 WSHSY and CDR2 SAAADI. The CDR3 region is CTSSGSSREETQYF. The CDR3 DNA follows: TGCACCAGCAGTGGTAGTTCCAGAGAAGAGACCCAGTACTTC.

Regarding this clonotype: At one of its ends the junction is not consistent with the germline gene, which may arise from a read error. The rearrangement uses TRBV5-4 and TRBJ2-7; a weak D match, TRBD2 (6 bases). This CDR3 comprises 15 residues. Germline assignment: CDR1 SGHNT and CDR2 YYREEE (reference sequence). The CDR3 DNA sequence: TGTACCAGCAGAACCCCGAGTGGCGGGACCCACGAGCAGTACTTC. As protein: CTSRTPSGGTHEQYF.

The V gene is TRBV9, the J gene TRBJ2-5, with TRBD2 matching over 10 bases. Trimming took 1 base from V and 5 from J; bases not matched to a gene: 5. Germline lookup yields CDR1 SGDLS and CDR2 YYNGEE. The CDR3 is made up of 15 amino acids. CDR3 sequence reads: CASSVSLAGEETQYF. Written as DNA, the CDR3 is TGTGCCAGCAGCGTAAGTCTAGCGGGGGAGGAGACCCAGTACTTC.

Worth noting for this clonotype: The junction departs from germline at one end; a sequencing error may be responsible. The V and J genes are TRBV29-1 and TRBJ2-3; no clear D. The CDR3 consists of 11 residues. Germline V gives CDR1 SQVTM, CDR2 ANQGSEA. This CDR3 reads CGFRVTYTQYF. CDR3 DNA sequence: TGCGGCTTTAGGGTCACATATACGCAGTATTTT.

As regards this clonotype: One base away lies a much larger clone, so this may be a sequencing read error. The chain joins TRBV24-1 to TRBJ2-5; the D gene is possibly TRBD2 (5 bases). This CDR3 comprises 15 residues. V lost 5 bases to trimming and J lost 2 bases, with 14 bases between them. Germline loops: CDR1 KGHDR, CDR2 SFDVKD. The CDR3 sequence is CATSGAGIGQETQYF. Here the CDR3 DNA reads TGTGCCACCAGTGGCGCCGGGATAGGGCAAGAGACCCAGTACTTC.

Turning to this clonotype: One junction end does not reproduce the germline sequence, and a read error may be involved. This chain connects TRBV28 to TRBJ2-4; 10 nucleotides agree with TRBD2. CDR3 length equals 17 residues. Germline CDR1 is MDHEN and CDR2 is SYDVKM. The CDR3 DNA sequence: TGTGTTAGCAGTTCCTGGACTAGCGGCCTAGCCAAAAGCATTCAGTACTTC. It is translated as CVSSSWTSGLAKSIQYF.

This clonotype is a singleton in its sample. The chain recombines TRBV6-6 with TRBJ2-1; 9 nucleotides agree with TRBD1. This CDR3 is built from 17 residues. Trimming took 0 bases from V and 4 from J; bases not matched to a gene: 7. Germline CDR1 is MNHNY and CDR2 is SVGAGI (reference sequence). CDR3 sequence (DNA): TGTGCCAGCAGTTACTCGATGGGACAGGGCACATACAATGAGCAGTTCTTC. It encodes CASSYSMGQGTYNEQFF.

This clonotype was seen a handful of times. It may be a read error: a sequence one base away is much more abundant. The rearrangement joins TRBV5-1 to TRBJ1-1; D gene uncertain. Germline CDR1 reads SGHRS; CDR2 reads YFSETQ. The CDR3 sequence is 14 residues long. The CDR3 nucleotides are TGCGCCAACAGCTTGGCAGGAGGCGGCACTGAAGCTTTCTTT. This sequence encodes CANSLAGGGTEAFF.

A few counts support this clonotype. V is TRBV5-6 and J is TRBJ2-7; D is unresolved. Trimming cost V 9 bases and J 2 bases, with 18 bases left between them. The CDR3 extends over 14 amino acids. Germline-derived CDR1 and CDR2 are SGHDT and YYEEEE. The CDR3 sequence is CAISFRSRAYEQYF. Here the CDR3 DNA reads TGTGCCATTAGCTTCCGATCGAGAGCCTACGAGCAGTACTTC. The entire variable domain, with the rest obtained from reference TRBV5-6 and TRBJ2-7, is as follows: DAGVTQSPTHLIKTRGQQVTLRCSPKSGHDTVSWYQQALGQGPQFIFQYYEEEERQRGNFPDRFSGHQFPNYSSELNVNALLLGDSALYLCAISFRSRAYEQYFGPGTRLTVT.

This chain links TRBV30 with TRBJ1-1; the D gene is possibly TRBD1 (5 bases). CDR1 and CDR2 (germline): GTSNPN, SVGIG (reference sequence). V dropped 4 bases and J dropped 8 bases, with 14 bases sitting between them. The CDR3 extends over 12 amino acids. The CDR3 spells CAWIIAGSEAFF. DNA of the CDR3: TGTGCCTGGATTATCGCAGGGTCCGAAGCTTTCTTT.

A single count supports this clonotype. The CDR3 carries no conserved terminal phenylalanine or tryptophan, so it likely arises from a read error. V is TRBV5-4 and J is TRBJ2-1, with a weak D call TRBD1 (6 bases). The CDR3 totals 14 residues. V was shortened by 5 bases and J by 4 bases, with 13 bases between the two germline ends. Germline V CDR1 and CDR2: SGHNT, YYREEE (reference sequence). CDR3 protein: CASRRDRQYNEQFY. In DNA, the CDR3 is TGTGCCAGCAGGAGAGACAGGCAGTACAATGAGCAGTTCTAC.

This clonotype was recorded once. One end of the junction fails to match germline, which may point to a read error. This chain connects TRBV4-3 to TRBJ2-7; 9 positions agree with TRBD1. Per the germline V gene, CDR1 is LGHNA and CDR2 is YSLEER. The CDR3 length is 17 residues. This CDR3 reads CASSREAPGTGRYEQYF. DNA of the CDR3: TGCGCCAGTAGCCGAGAAGCACCCGGGACAGGGCGATACGAGCAGTACTTC.

This clonotype appeared a few times. One end of the junction is discordant with germline, which a read error may explain. V is TRBV14 and J is TRBJ2-1, with TRBD2 identical over 8 bases. CDR3 length: 16 amino acids. Germline V gene lookup returns CDR1 SGHDN and CDR2 FVKESK. The CDR3 is CASNAVAGWVNNEQFF. DNA of the CDR3: TGTGCCAGTAATGCCGTAGCGGGATGGGTAAACAATGAACAGTTCTTC.

A word on this clonotype: Since no conserved phenylalanine or tryptophan closes the CDR3, a read error is the likely cause. The DNA is left out, because the CDR3 cannot be placed on it with certainty; the CDR3 is given as TCRdb lists it. The chain recombines TRBV29-1 with TRBJ2-6. The germline CDR1 and CDR2 sequences are SQVTM and ANQGSEA. The CDR3 sequence runs 15 residues, both termini included. CDR3 protein: CNVELANSGADVLSL.

A few counts support this clonotype. A clone one base away is much larger, so this may be a read error. The chain combines TRBV6-6 with TRBJ2-5, with 12 bases identical to TRBD2. Germline V gives CDR1 MNHNY, CDR2 SVGAGI (reference sequence). The CDR3 sequence is 16 residues long. The CDR3 DNA follows: TGTGTCAGCAGGGACGGGCTAGCGGGAGGGCAAGAGACCCAGTACTTC. This sequence encodes CVSRDGLAGGQETQYF.

Details on this clonotype: The junction departs from the called germline gene at one end, perhaps through a read error. The chain carries TRBV29-1 and TRBJ2-1, with D maybe TRBD1 (5 bases). Germline loops: CDR1 SQVTM, CDR2 ANQGSEA. This CDR3 is built from 12 residues. The CDR3, as DNA: TGCGGCGTTGTTGGGGCTACCAATGAGCAGTTCTTC. Translated, it gives CGVVGATNEQFF.

The V and J genes are TRBV6-2 or TRBV6-3 and TRBJ2-7; 9 bases line up with TRBD1. Germline CDR1 reads MNHEY; CDR2 reads SVGEGT. This CDR3 is 14 amino acids long. The CDR3 nucleotides read TGTGCAAGCGGCCACCGGGACAGGGCCCACGAGCAGTACTTC. It specifies CASGHRDRAHEQYF.

On this clonotype: The junction and the germline gene differ at one end; a read error may be behind it. The chain carries TRBV5-6 and TRBJ1-1; D unclear. Germline V gene data show CDR1 as SGHDT and CDR2 as YYEEEE. This CDR3 has 14 residues. CDR3: CASSFHGFNIEAFF. In nucleotides, the CDR3 is TGTGCCAGTAGCTTTCACGGATTTAACATTGAAGCTTTCTTT.

Points on this clonotype: The germline gene is not matched at one end of the junction; a read error may be the cause. In DNA form, the CDR3 reads TGCACCAGCAGCCAAATGGATCTCGAGCTAGCGGGCTACAATGAGCAGTTCTTC. Translated, it gives CTSSQMDLELAGYNEQFF. The chain recombines TRBV4-1 with TRBJ2-1; 8 bases match TRBD2. The CDR3 consists of 18 residues. Germline CDR1 and CDR2: MGHRA and YSYEKL.